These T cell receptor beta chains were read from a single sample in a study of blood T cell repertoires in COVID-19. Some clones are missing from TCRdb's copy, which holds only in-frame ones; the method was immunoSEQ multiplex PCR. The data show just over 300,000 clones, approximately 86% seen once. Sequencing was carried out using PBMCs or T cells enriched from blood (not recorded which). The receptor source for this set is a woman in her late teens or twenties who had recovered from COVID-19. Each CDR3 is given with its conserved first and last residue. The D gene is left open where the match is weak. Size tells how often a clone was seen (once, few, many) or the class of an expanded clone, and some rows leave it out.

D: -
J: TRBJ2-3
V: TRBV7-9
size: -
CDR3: CASRQGSWDTQYF
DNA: TGTGCCAGCAGGCAAGGGAGCTGGGATACGCAGTATTTT

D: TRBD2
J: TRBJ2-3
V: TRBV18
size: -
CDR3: CASSPPTLAGGSDTQYF
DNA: TGTGCCAGCTCACCACCGACGCTAGCGGGAGGGTCAGATACGCAGTATTTT

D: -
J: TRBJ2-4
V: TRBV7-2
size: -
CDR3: CASSLPKLAKNIQYF
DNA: TGTGCCAGCAGCTTACCTAAGCTAGCCAAAAACATTCAGTACTTC

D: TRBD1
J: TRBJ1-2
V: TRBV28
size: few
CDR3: CASSLAPTGADGYTF
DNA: TGTGCCAGCAGTCTGGCGCCGACAGGGGCGGATGGCTACACCTTC

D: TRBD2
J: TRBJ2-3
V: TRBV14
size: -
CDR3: CASSPWVAGPTDTQYF
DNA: TGTGCCAGCAGCCCGTGGGTAGCGGGGCCCACAGATACGCAGTATTTT

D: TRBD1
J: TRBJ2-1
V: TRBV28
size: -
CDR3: CASSTYRGVSYNEQFF
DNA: TGTGCCAGCAGTACCTACAGGGGGGTTTCCTACAATGAGCAGTTCTTC

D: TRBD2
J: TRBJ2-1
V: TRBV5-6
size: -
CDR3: CASSAGLAVNEQFF
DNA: TGTGCCAGCAGCGCTGGACTAGCGGTAAATGAGCAGTTCTTC

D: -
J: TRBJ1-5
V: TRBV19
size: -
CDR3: CASSSLPDQPQHF
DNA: TGTGCCAGTAGCTCCCTCCCGGATCAGCCCCAGCATTTT

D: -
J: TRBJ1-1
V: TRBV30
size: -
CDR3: CAWSVGAVNTEAFF
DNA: TGTGCCTGGAGTGTAGGAGCGGTGAACACTGAAGCTTTCTTT

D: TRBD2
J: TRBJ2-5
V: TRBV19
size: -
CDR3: CASSSAGTSQTQYF
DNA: TGTGCCAGTAGTAGTGCCGGGACTAGCCAGACCCAGTACTTC

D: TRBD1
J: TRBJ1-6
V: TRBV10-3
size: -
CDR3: CAISQGQDGNSPLHF
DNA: TGTGCCATCAGTCAGGGACAGGACGGGAATTCACCCCTCCACTTT

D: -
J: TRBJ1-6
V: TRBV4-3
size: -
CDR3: CASSQDRWGPSSHLHF
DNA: TGCGCCAGCAGCCAAGATCGATGGGGGCCCTCTTCGCACCTCCACTTT

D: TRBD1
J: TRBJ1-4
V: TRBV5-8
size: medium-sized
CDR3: CASSLSSRGDPNEKLFF
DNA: TGTGCCAGCAGCTTGAGTTCCAGGGGGGACCCTAATGAAAAACTGTTTTTT

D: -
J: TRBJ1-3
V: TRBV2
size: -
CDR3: CASSDNLALSEGNTIYF
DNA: TGTGCCAGCAGTGATAATTTGGCCCTTTCCGAAGGAAACACCATATATTTT

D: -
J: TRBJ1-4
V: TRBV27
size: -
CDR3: CASSPQGRSDTNEKLFF
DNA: TGTGCCAGCAGTCCCCAGGGCCGGAGCGATACTAATGAAAAACTGTTTTTT

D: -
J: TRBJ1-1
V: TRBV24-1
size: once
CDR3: CATSAAPGESTEAFF
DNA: TGTGCCACCAGTGCCGCGCCGGGGGAAAGCACTGAAGCTTTCTTT

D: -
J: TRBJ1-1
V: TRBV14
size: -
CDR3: CASSLPGAVNTEAFF
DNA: TGTGCCAGCAGCCTTCCAGGCGCAGTGAACACTGAAGCTTTCTTT

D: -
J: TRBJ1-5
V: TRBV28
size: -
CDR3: CASRPGAREDQPQHF
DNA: TGTGCCAGCAGACCCGGGGCCCGGGAGGATCAGCCCCAGCATTTT

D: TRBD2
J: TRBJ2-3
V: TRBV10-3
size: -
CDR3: CAISAMSSGSADTQYF
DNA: TGTGCCATCAGTGCCATGTCTAGCGGGAGTGCAGATACGCAGTATTTT

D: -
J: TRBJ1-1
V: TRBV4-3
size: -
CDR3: CASSQSQGLNTEAFF
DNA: TGCGCCAGCAGCCAATCACAGGGTCTTAACACTGAAGCTTTCTTT

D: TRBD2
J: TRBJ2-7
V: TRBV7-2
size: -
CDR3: CASSGRAGGPYEQYF
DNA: TGTGCCAGCAGCGGTAGAGCGGGAGGCCCCTACGAGCAGTACTTC

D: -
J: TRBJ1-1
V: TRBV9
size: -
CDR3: CASSVGGDGTEAFF
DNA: TGTGCCAGCAGCGTCGGGGGTGATGGGACTGAAGCTTTCTTT

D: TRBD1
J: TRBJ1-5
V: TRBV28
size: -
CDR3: CASLTGVAQPQHF
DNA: TGTGCCAGCCTAACAGGGGTTGCTCAGCCCCAGCATTTT

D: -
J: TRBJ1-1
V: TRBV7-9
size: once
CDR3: CASSWSERALMGNTEAFF
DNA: TGTGCCAGCAGCTGGAGCGAGCGCGCACTCATGGGGAACACTGAAGCTTTCTTT

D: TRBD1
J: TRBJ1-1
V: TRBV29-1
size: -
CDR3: CSAQGQGAGSVTEAFF
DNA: TGCAGCGCTCAGGGACAGGGGGCAGGAAGTGTCACTGAAGCTTTCTTT

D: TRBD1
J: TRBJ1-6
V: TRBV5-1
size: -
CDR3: CASSVGQNSPLHF
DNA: TGCGCCAGCAGCGTGGGACAGAATTCACCCCTCCACTTT

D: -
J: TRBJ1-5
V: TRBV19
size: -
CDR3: CASSINGERSNQPQHF
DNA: TGTGCCAGTAGTATTAATGGGGAGAGAAGCAATCAGCCCCAGCATTTT

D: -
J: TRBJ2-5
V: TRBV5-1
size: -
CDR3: CASSLAGSQETQYF
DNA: TGCGCCAGCAGCTTGGCTGGCTCACAAGAGACCCAGTACTTC

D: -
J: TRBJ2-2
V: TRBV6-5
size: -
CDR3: CASLRQYTGELFF
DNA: TGTGCCAGTTTAAGACAGTACACCGGGGAGCTGTTTTTT

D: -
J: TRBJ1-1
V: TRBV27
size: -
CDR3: CASSLSRNTEAFF
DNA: TGTGCCAGCAGTCTCTCGAGGAACACTGAAGCTTTCTTT

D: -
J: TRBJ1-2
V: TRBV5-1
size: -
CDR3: CASSLMGGSYGYTF
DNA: TGCGCCAGCAGCTTGATGGGGGGGAGTTATGGCTACACCTTC

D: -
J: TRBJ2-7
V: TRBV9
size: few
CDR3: CASSVGAGNYEQYF
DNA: TGTGCCAGCAGCGTAGGGGCAGGGAACTACGAGCAGTACTTC

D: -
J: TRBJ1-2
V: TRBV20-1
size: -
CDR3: CSSGGYYGYTF
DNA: TGCAGTTCCGGGGGGTACTATGGCTACACCTTC

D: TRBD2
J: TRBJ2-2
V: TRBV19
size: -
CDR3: CASSGLAGGHGILINTGELFF
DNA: TGTGCCAGTAGTGGACTAGCGGGAGGGCATGGAATATTAATCAACACCGGGGAGCTGTTTTTT

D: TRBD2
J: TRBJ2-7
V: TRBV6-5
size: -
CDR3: CASSLSGGYEQYF
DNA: TGTGCCAGCAGTCTAAGCGGGGGTTACGAGCAGTACTTC

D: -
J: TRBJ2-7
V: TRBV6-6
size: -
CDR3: CASGRNYEQYF
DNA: TGTGCCAGCGGGAGGAATTACGAGCAGTACTTC

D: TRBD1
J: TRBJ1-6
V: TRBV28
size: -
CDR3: CASSRPPSGGTDF
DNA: TGTGCCAGCAGCCGTCCGCCGTCAGGGGGAACCGACTTT

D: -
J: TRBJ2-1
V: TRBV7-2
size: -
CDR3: CASSSWPGWANEQFF
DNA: TGTGCCAGCAGCTCCTGGCCCGGATGGGCCAATGAGCAGTTCTTC

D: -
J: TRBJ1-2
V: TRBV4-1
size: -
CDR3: CASSQGALGLSGGYTF
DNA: TGCGCCAGCAGCCAAGGGGCATTGGGACTTTCGGGTGGCTACACCTTC

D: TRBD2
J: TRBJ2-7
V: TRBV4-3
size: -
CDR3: CASSQDLTSGSYEQYF
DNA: TGCGCCAGCAGCCAAGATTTGACTAGCGGGAGCTACGAGCAGTACTTC

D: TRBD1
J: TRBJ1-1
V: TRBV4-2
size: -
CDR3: CASSQETGSDDREAFF
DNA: TGTGCCAGCAGCCAAGAAACAGGATCCGACGACAGGGAGGCTTTCTTT

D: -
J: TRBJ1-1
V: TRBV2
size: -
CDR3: CASPAQPNTEAFF
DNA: TGTGCCAGCCCAGCGCAACCTAACACTGAAGCTTTCTTT

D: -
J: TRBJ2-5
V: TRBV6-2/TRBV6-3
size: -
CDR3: CASSLESTTDSETQYF
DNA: TGTGCCAGCAGCCTCGAATCCACCACAGATTCTGAGACCCAGTACTTC

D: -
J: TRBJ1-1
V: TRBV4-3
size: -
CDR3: CASSSRGLNAEAFF
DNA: TGCGCCAGCAGCTCCCGGGGATTAAACGCTGAAGCTTTCTTT

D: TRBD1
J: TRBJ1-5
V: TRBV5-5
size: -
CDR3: CASSPETGSFSYQPQHF
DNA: TGTGCCAGCAGCCCGGAGACAGGGAGCTTTTCTTATCAGCCCCAGCATTTT

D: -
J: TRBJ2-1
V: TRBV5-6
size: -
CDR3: CASSLSSGRYNEQFF
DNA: TGTGCCAGCAGCTTGTCGTCAGGGAGGTACAATGAGCAGTTCTTC

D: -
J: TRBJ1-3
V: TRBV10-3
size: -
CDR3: CAISIAGPGSGNTIYF
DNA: TGTGCCATCAGCATAGCCGGACCAGGGTCCGGAAACACCATATATTTT

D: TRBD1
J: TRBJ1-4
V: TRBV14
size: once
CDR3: CASSPGTARPWDEKLFF
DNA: TGTGCCAGCAGCCCCGGGACAGCCCGCCCTTGGGATGAAAAACTGTTTTTT

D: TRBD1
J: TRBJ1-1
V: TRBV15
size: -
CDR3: CATNDRDRTNTEAFF
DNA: TGTGCCACCAACGATAGGGACAGGACGAACACTGAAGCTTTCTTT

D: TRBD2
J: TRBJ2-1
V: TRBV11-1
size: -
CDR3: CASSLGSGGPNEQFF
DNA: TGTGCCAGCAGCTTAGGTAGCGGGGGCCCTAATGAGCAGTTCTTC

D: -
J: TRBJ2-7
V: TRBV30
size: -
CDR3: CAWGEVGEQYF
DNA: TGTGCCTGGGGGGAGGTGGGCGAGCAGTACTTC

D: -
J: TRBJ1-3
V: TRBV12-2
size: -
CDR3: CASRGDRAAGNTIYF
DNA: TGTGCAAGTCGGGGGGACAGGGCCGCTGGAAACACCATATATTTT